Below, 2 T cell receptor beta chains from the same sample are listed, as sequenced in a study of technical replicates of blood from a handful of donors. The assay was immunoSEQ multiplex PCR, and TCRdb's table has in-frame clones only and misses some. The sample consists of 59,000 or so clones, over 85% of them appearing once. The specimen was PBMCs. These receptors were collected from a human donor in good health. Some clones in this sample may be carry-over from other donors' samples.

The chain couples TRBV7-9 to TRBJ2-1, with 9 bases that match TRBD2. Germline V gene sequence: CDR1 SEHNR, CDR2 FQNEAQ (reference sequence). This CDR3 comprises 16 residues. With 1 base clipped from V and 7 bases from J, the junction kept 8 bases outside the gene matches. The CDR3 sequence is CASSLDGGGARNEQFF. CDR3 DNA: TGTGCCAGCAGCTTAGATGGCGGGGGGGCTCGTAATGAGCAGTTCTTC.

The chain is built from TRBV5-1 and TRBJ1-4; tentatively, D is TRBD1 (5 bases). V was cut by 0 bases and J by 10 bases, with 16 bases left in between. This CDR3 spans 15 amino acids. Germline V lookup: CDR1 SGHRS, CDR2 YFSETQ. CDR3 region: CASSLAGTSKGKLFF. As DNA, the CDR3 is TGCGCCAGCAGCTTGGCCGGGACTAGCAAGGGAAAACTGTTTTTT.